This is a list of T cell receptor beta chains from one sample in a study of OX40 agonist ivuxolimab in advanced cancers. The method was immunoSEQ multiplex PCR; TCRdb's version includes in-frame clones alone and lacks a portion of them. The table lists tens of thousands of clones, nearly 90% of them singletons. This specimen consisted of CD4+ or CD8+ T cells sorted from blood, obtained in a trial of the OX40 agonist ivuxolimab. The receptors were sampled from an adult with an advanced solid tumor such as melanoma, head and neck, liver or kidney cancer. The CDR3 runs from the conserved cysteine through the conserved F or W. The D gene is left open where the match is weak. Clone sizes are given selectively: once, few, many, or a class where the clone is expanded.

D gene	J gene	clone size	V gene	CDR3 protein	CDR3 DNA
-	TRBJ1-6	-	TRBV7-2	CASSLDGWRTAYNSPPHF	TGTGCCAGCAGCTTAGACGGGTGGAGAACTGCCTATAATTCACCCCCCCACTTT
-	TRBJ2-2	-	TRBV19	CASTPSRPGELFF	TGTGCCAGTACCCCCTCGAGGCCCGGGGAGCTGTTTTTT
-	TRBJ2-3	-	TRBV11-2	CASSFVRRRRSSTDTQYF	TGTGCCAGCAGCTTCGTTCGCAGGCGGCGGTCTAGCACAGATACGCAGTATTTT
-	TRBJ2-7	-	TRBV6-6	CASIAGPSDNEQYF	TGTGCCAGCATCGCCGGGCCCTCCGACAACGAGCAGTACTTC
-	TRBJ1-5	-	TRBV7-9	CASSRPMGPQHF	TGTGCCAGCAGCCGACCGATGGGACCCCAGCATTTT
-	TRBJ2-7	-	TRBV5-1	CASSLASGASTYEQYF	TGCGCCAGCAGCCTGGCGTCCGGGGCCTCAACCTACGAGCAGTACTTC
-	TRBJ2-2	-	TRBV7-9	CASVRMNTGELFF	TGTGCCAGTGTGCGGATGAACACCGGGGAGCTGTTTTTT
TRBD2	TRBJ2-7	-	TRBV5-1	CARRTAGLAGGTTGEQYF	TGCGCCCGACGAACTGCGGGACTAGCGGGGGGCACGACGGGGGAGCAGTACTTC
-	TRBJ1-3	-	TRBV7-3	CASSLGIGSGNTIYF	TGTGCCAGCAGCTTAGGTATCGGCAGCGGAAACACCATATATTTT
-	TRBJ2-7	-	TRBV11-2	CASSQSLGQGGYEQYF	TGTGCCAGCAGCCAGTCGCTCGGGCAGGGTGGCTACGAGCAGTACTTC
-	TRBJ2-1	-	TRBV27	CASSYGGSSYNEQFF	TGTGCCAGCAGTTACGGGGGTAGCTCCTACAATGAGCAGTTCTTC
TRBD1	TRBJ2-3	-	TRBV5-1	CASRTGGRGTDTQYF	TGCGCCAGCAGAACAGGGGGGCGGGGCACAGATACGCAGTATTTT
-	TRBJ1-4	-	TRBV18	CASSSGLRGEKLFF	TGTGCCAGCTCATCTGGACTTAGGGGTGAAAAACTGTTTTTT
-	TRBJ2-3	-	TRBV11-2	CASSSGRGYDTQYF	TGTGCCAGCAGCTCCGGGAGAGGCTACGATACGCAGTATTTT
-	TRBJ1-5	-	TRBV28	CASSLGAGSHQPQHF	TGTGCCAGCAGTTTGGGGGCAGGCTCACATCAGCCCCAGCATTTT
-	TRBJ2-7	-	TRBV5-6	CASSRNYEQYF	TGTGCCAGCAGCAGGAACTACGAGCAGTACTTC
-	TRBJ2-5	-	TRBV15	CATSRDRGAETQYF	TGTGCCACCAGCAGAGATCGCGGGGCAGAGACCCAGTACTTC
TRBD1	TRBJ2-3	-	TRBV5-1	CASFGDRDTDTQYF	TGCGCCAGCTTTGGGGACAGAGACACAGATACGCAGTATTTT
TRBD2	TRBJ2-5	few	TRBV10-3	CAISETGTRERQETQYF	TGTGCCATCAGTGAGACCGGGACTAGGGAACGACAAGAGACCCAGTACTTC
-	TRBJ1-6	few	TRBV18	CASSPDSSINSPLHF	TGTGCCAGCTCACCGGACAGCTCCATTAATTCACCCCTCCACTTT
TRBD1	TRBJ2-2	few	TRBV11-2	CASSPGDRANTGELFF	TGTGCCAGCAGCCCGGGGGACAGGGCGAACACCGGGGAGCTGTTTTTT
-	TRBJ2-7	-	TRBV27	CASRTPGRSYEQYF	TGTGCCAGTAGAACACCCGGACGGAGCTACGAGCAGTACTTC
-	TRBJ2-7	-	TRBV21-1	CASSKVECYEQYF	TGTGCCAGCAGCAAAGTCGAGTGCTACGAGCAGTACTTC
TRBD1	TRBJ2-3	few	TRBV11-3	CASSAGQATDTQYF	TGTGCCAGCAGCGCGGGACAGGCGACAGATACGCAGTATTTT
TRBD1	TRBJ1-4	-	TRBV27	CASSSYSWTGEEKLFF	TGTGCCAGCAGTTCCTACTCCTGGACAGGGGAGGAAAAACTGTTTTTT
-	TRBJ1-6	-	TRBV6-5	CASSYSDGGRNSPLHF	TGTGCCAGCAGTTACTCAGACGGAGGAAGAAATTCACCCCTCCACTTT
-	TRBJ2-5	-	TRBV11-3	CASSSAGVQETQYF	TGTGCCAGCAGCTCCGCAGGGGTCCAAGAGACCCAGTACTTC
TRBD2	TRBJ2-1	-	TRBV7-2	CASSFTGTSGGTEQFF	TGTGCCAGCAGCTTTACCGGGACTAGCGGGGGAACCGAGCAGTTCTTC
TRBD2	TRBJ2-2	-	TRBV7-8	CASSSRTSGGLKVPGELFF	TGTGCCAGCAGCTCCCGGACTAGCGGGGGGCTTAAGGTCCCCGGGGAGCTGTTTTTT
-	TRBJ1-5	-	TRBV29-1	CSVKLQTGGQPQHF	TGCAGCGTCAAACTCCAGACGGGTGGTCAGCCCCAGCATTTT
TRBD2	TRBJ2-7	once	TRBV5-8	CASRFSGGYEQYF	TGTGCCAGCAGATTTAGCGGGGGATACGAGCAGTACTTC
-	TRBJ2-7	-	TRBV21-1	CASSKVGRTGLYEQYF	TGTGCCAGCAGCAAAGTTGGTCGGACAGGCCTCTACGAGCAGTACTTC
-	TRBJ1-1	-	TRBV7-9	CASSFNMNTEAFF	TGTGCCAGCAGCTTTAATATGAACACTGAAGCTTTCTTT
TRBD1	TRBJ2-7	-	TRBV18	CASSSGRDREQYF	TGTGCCAGCTCATCGGGCCGGGACAGGGAGCAGTACTTC
TRBD1	TRBJ1-1	few	TRBV10-2	CASRDPQGGNTEAFF	TGCGCCAGCAGAGATCCTCAGGGGGGGAACACTGAAGCTTTCTTT
-	TRBJ2-3	once	TRBV2	CASSDGGLPSTDTQYF	TGTGCCAGCAGTGATGGAGGGTTACCAAGCACAGATACGCAGTATTTT
-	TRBJ2-7	-	TRBV2	CASSEVAYEQYF	TGTGCCAGCTCGGAGGTGGCCTACGAGCAGTACTTC
-	TRBJ1-2	-	TRBV5-4	CASSLEGGTTGYTF	TGTGCCAGCAGCCTCGAGGGGGGCACAACTGGCTACACCTTC
-	TRBJ1-2	-	TRBV12-5	CASGLELGGHYGYTF	TGTGCTAGTGGTTTGGAGTTAGGGGGGCACTATGGCTACACCTTC
TRBD1	TRBJ1-1	-	TRBV11-2	CASRKGQGRRLNTEAFF	TGTGCCAGCAGAAAGGGACAGGGGAGACGGCTGAACACTGAAGCTTTCTTT
TRBD2	TRBJ2-3	-	TRBV7-8	CASGGGGADTQYF	TGTGCCAGCGGGGGGGGTGGCGCAGATACGCAGTATTTT
-	TRBJ2-7	once	TRBV19	CASSRGEFRYEQYF	TGTGCCAGTAGTAGGGGGGAATTTCGCTACGAGCAGTACTTC